This TCR beta chain was found in a study of control samples from healthy donors and cancer patients. The CDR3 has 15 residues. V gave up 2 bases and J gave up 4 bases, with 12 bases separating them. Germline CDR1 reads SGHTA; CDR2 reads FQGTGA. TCRdb's table, derived via immunoSEQ multiplex PCR, lists solely in-frame clones and lacks some. The sample carries more than 80,000 clones, more than 80% recorded once. The sequence derives from a man aged 18 to 35 in good health. This chain connects TRBV7-3 to TRBJ2-1; TRBD2 is a possible D gene (6 bases). The sequencing sample was made of blood. The CDR3 loop is CASSLGTGVYNEQFF. Here the CDR3 DNA reads TGTGCCAGCAGCTTAGGTACGGGAGTGTACAATGAGCAGTTCTTC.